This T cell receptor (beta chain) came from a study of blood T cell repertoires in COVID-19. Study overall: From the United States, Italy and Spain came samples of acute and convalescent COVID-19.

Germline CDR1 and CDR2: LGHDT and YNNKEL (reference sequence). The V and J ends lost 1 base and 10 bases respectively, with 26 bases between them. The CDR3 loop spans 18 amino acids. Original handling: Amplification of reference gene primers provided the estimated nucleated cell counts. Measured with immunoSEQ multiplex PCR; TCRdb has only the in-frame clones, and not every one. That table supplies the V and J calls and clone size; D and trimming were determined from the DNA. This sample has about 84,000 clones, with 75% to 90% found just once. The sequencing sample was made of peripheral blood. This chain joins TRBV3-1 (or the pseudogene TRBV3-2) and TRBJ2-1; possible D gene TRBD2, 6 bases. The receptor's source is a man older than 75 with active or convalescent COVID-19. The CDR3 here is CASSQAGRLVRYREEQFF. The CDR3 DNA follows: TGTGCCAGCAGCCAAGCGGGTAGACTAGTAAGGTACCGAGAGGAGCAGTTCTTC.